The clone carrying this TCR beta chain appeared a few times. At one end, the junction sequence differs from germline, possibly due to a read error. TCRdb processed the RT-PCR reads anew with MiXCR; each CDR3 protein has one entry. The table has roughly 150,000 distinct CDR3 sequences, 11% seen once. The CDR3 is 16 amino acids. These data belong to a study of response to subunit inactivated influenza vaccine. The specimen was non-naive T cells sorted from PBMCs, collected roughly 46 days after vaccination. This sequence originates from a man aged 45 to 65 who received an inactivated influenza vaccine. V is TRBV12-3 or TRBV12-4 and J is TRBJ2-7, with 11 bases that match TRBD1. The CDR3 sequence is CASSLGSGTGGSEQYF. The CDR3 region has the DNA TGTGCCAGCAGCTTAGGGTCCGGGACAGGGGGGTCCGAGCAGTACTTC.